This TCR beta chain is from a study of long-term antiretroviral therapy in people with HIV. The overall study: The earliest samples came from an era when ART typically awaited falling CD4 counts.

The germline V gene encodes CDR1 SGHVT and CDR2 SQSDAQ. V was shortened by 6 bases and J by 4 bases, with 12 bases between the two germline ends. This CDR3 is 14 amino acids long. immunoSEQ v3.0 was run at survey level. Here immunoSEQ multiplex PCR was the method, and the copy in TCRdb shows in-frame clones only, minus some. The sample shows some 16,000 clones, more than 60% of them seen only once. The chain uses TRBV7-4 and TRBJ1-4, with D maybe TRBD1 (5 bases). The source was unsorted PBMCs, collected 2.1 years after starting antiretroviral therapy. The clonotype comes from a man aged 40-55 years with HIV. The CDR3 nucleotides read TGTGCCAGCAGGGGGCAGGGCGGTAATGAAAAACTGTTTTTT. Encoded protein: CASRGQGGNEKLFF.